This T cell receptor beta chain was sequenced during a study of T cell repertoires in cytomegalovirus infection. This clonotype was counted at least ten times. Its matching antigen is unknown. Trimming took off 4 bases at V and 2 bases at J, with 18 bases between the two ends. The CDR3 covers 16 residues. Via MiXCR, TCRdb re-called the reads, giving one row per CDR3 protein. The sample has some 200,000 distinct CDR3 sequences, approximately 19% seen once. Study conclusions and caveats: Clonotype analysis showed dominance of the ex vivo response by HLA-C-restricted CMV-specific TCR beta clonotypes.

V is TRBV23-1 and J is TRBJ2-7, with a weak D call TRBD1 (6 bases). TRBV23-1 is annotated as an ORF whose role is uncertain. The TCR comes from a human donor in good health (CMV status not recorded). Some clones in this sample may be carry-over from other donors' samples. Sequencing input: PBMCs. The CDR3 region has the DNA TGCGCCAGCAGTCCGGAGACGGGGACACCTACCTACGAGCAGTACTTC. Translating it yields CASSPETGTPTYEQYF.